The TCR beta chain described here comes from a study of blood T cell repertoires in COVID-19 (dated by TCRdb to 2019 to 2021). Context from the whole study: Samples from collaborators originated in the United States, Italy and Spain and spanned both the acute and convalescent phases of COVID-19. The material from the prospective study consisted of cDNA or gDNA derived from T cells, B-cell-depleted T cells, or PBMCs. The dataset comprised deeply sampled blood TCRbeta repertoires from subjects exposed to, actively infected with, or recovered from COVID-19. The repertoires were released in a freely available public database meant as a resource for research on the immune response to SARS-CoV-2. Samples were obtained from the ongoing ImmuneRACE study (first 160 participants) and from over 1,000 subjects provided by 6 global collaborators. The sample metadata nearly always contained a de-identified subject ID, COVID-19 status, age in years and sex. Where HLA class I and class II types were available, the types were taken from metadata supplied by the sample provider, not from assay-based typing. Results the study describes overall, beyond this receptor: The quantity of clinical and demographic metadata differed by source and by participant and was supplied without curation.

TCRbeta CDR3 regions were amplified from genomic DNA by means of the immunoSEQ Assay, a bias-controlled multiplex PCR. As for how the authors treated the data: Nucleated cell counts per sample were estimated from amplification of reference gene primers within the assay. To quantify the absolute abundance of each unique TCRbeta CDR3 rearrangement, sequence reads were collapsed and filtered. For each sample, productive Simpson clonality was calculated by taking the square root of Simpson's diversity index across productive rearrangements. As stored in TCRdb, this immuneACCESS dataset retains in-frame rearrangements with V and J assigned. A fraction of the clones does not appear; measured against another copy, unresolved V genes explain less than half of the discrepancy, and the remainder lacks a known reason. V and J calls and clone size are as listed in that table; D and trimming were resolved from the DNA. This sample gives approximately 120,000 clones in total; around 85% of them show up just once. The ten most abundant clones make up 3.5% to 5% of the sample.

Whole blood was collected in K2EDTA tubes by collaborating institutions according to the institutions' own protocols. Collaborator samples were shipped for TCRbeta analysis as frozen whole blood, isolated PBMCs, or DNA extracted from either sample type. Details on this clone: What antigen it recognizes has not been identified. Base qualities are not provided; no much larger clone lies one nucleotide away.

Sample: peripheral blood. The receptor comes from a human donor in a cohort sampled during active COVID-19.

The nucleotide sequence is given as TGTGCCAGCAGCGAATCGAACGGGGGTTCACCCCTCCACTTT. This yields the protein CASSESNGGSPLHF. The chain couples TRBV9 to TRBJ1-6; a weak D assignment points to TRBD1 (5 bases agree). CDR1 is given as SGDLS and CDR2 as YYNGEE, both from the germline V gene. The CDR3 runs 14 amino acids, cysteine and phenylalanine included. CDR3 DNA is the only sequence kept; it has 42 bases, read in frame from the first base. The junction shows trimming of 3 bases on V and 9 bases on J, plus 13 bases between the germline ends.